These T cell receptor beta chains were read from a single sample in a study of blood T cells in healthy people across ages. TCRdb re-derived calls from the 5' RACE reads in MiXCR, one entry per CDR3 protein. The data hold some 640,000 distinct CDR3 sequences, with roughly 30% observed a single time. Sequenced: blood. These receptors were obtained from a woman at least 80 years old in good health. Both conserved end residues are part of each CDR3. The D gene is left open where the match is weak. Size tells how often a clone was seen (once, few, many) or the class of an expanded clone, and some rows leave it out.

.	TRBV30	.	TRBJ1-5	CAWSVYARGRNQPQHF	TGTGCCTGGAGTGTATACGCCAGGGGTCGTAATCAGCCCCAGCATTTT
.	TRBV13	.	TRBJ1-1	CASSTQVVVNTEAFF	TGTGCCAGCAGCACCCAAGTTGTAGTAAACACTGAAGCTTTCTTT
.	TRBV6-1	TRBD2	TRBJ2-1	CASSAAQLAGGSQRVNEQFF	TGTGCCAGCAGTGCCGCCCAGCTAGCGGGGGGCTCCCAGCGTGTCAATGAGCAGTTCTTC
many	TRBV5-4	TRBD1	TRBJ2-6	CASSLSQGAYGANVLTF	TGTGCCAGCAGCTTGTCACAGGGGGCTTACGGGGCCAACGTCCTGACTTTC
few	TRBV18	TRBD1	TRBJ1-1	CASSQAGGLNTEAFF	TGTGCCAGCTCACAGGCAGGGGGCTTGAACACTGAAGCTTTCTTT
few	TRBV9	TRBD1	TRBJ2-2	CASSVEGAATGELFF	TGTGCCAGCAGCGTAGAGGGGGCTGCCACCGGGGAGCTGTTTTTT
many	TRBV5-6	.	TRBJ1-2	CASTAQGFHYGYTF	TGTGCCAGCACCGCGCAAGGGTTTCACTATGGCTACACCTTC
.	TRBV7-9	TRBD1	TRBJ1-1	CASSPRGQVVRNTEAFF	TGTGCCAGCAGCCCCAGGGGGCAAGTTGTGAGGAACACTGAAGCTTTCTTT
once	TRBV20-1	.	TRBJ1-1	CSAMGQMNTETFF	TGCAGTGCTATGGGGCAGATGAACACTGAAACTTTCTTT
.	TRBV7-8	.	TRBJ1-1	CASSITATRTEAFF	TGTGCCAGCAGCATAACAGCCACGCGGACTGAAGCTTTCTTT
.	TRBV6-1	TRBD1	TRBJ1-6	CASLDRGRGVNSPLHF	TGTGCCAGCCTCGACAGGGGGCGAGGGGTGAATTCACCCCTCCACTTT
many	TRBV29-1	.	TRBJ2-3	CSVEEAETSTDTQYF	TGCAGCGTTGAAGAGGCGGAGACTAGCACAGATACGCAGTATTTT
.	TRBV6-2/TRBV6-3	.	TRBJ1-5	CASTERQAFGPQHF	TGTGCCAGCACCGAGAGGCAGGCCTTTGGTCCCCAGCATTTT
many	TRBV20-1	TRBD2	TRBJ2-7	CSAREIAGGRNEQYF	TGCAGTGCTAGAGAGATTGCGGGGGGACGGAATGAGCAGTACTTC
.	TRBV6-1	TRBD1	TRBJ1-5	CASKQGLYQPQHF	TGTGCCAGCAAACAGGGGCTCTATCAGCCCCAGCATTTT